The next 29 T cell receptor delta chains were all read from a single sample in a study of gamma-delta chains in newborns, infants, children. TCRdb redid the clone calls on the reads with CATT. The sample consists of 2,500 to 3,000 delta-chain clones, approximately 44% of them appearing once. Sequenced material: blood, taken at baseline. The receptor set was obtained from a child who received the measles vaccine.

The chain has TRDV2 and TRDJ3; D not resolved. The CDR3 runs 17 residues. From germline, CDR1 is GEAIGNYY and CDR2 EKD. V lost 0 bases, J lost 0 bases, and 8 bases lay in between. The CDR3 loop reads CACDTAGSSWDTRQMFF. The CDR3 DNA sequence: TGTGCCTGTGACACCGCCGGGTCCTCCTGGGACACCCGACAGATGTTTTTC.

The CDR3 sequence: CALGDDSPPSFLPNWGYKYTDKLIF. The CDR3 DNA follows: TGTGCTCTTGGGGACGACAGCCCCCCTTCCTTCCTCCCTAACTGGGGATACAAGTACACCGATAAACTCATCTTT. The V gene is TRDV1, the J gene TRDJ1; weak D call: TRDD3 (8 bases). CDR1 is TSWWSYY, CDR2 QGS, per germline. The V end was cut by 3 bases, the J end by 0 bases, with 41 bases between. This CDR3 is built from 25 residues.

V usage is TRDV2 and J usage is TRDJ3, with TRDD3 matching over 11 bases. CDR1 is GEAIGNYY and CDR2 is EKD in the germline V gene. The CDR3 has 18 amino acids. The V segment lost 2 bases and the J segment 2 bases; nucleotides outside the gene matches: 4. The chain's CDR3 is CACDKVLGDTWDTRQMFF. As DNA, the CDR3 is TGTGCCTGTGACAAAGTACTGGGGGATACCTGGGACACCCGACAGATGTTTTTC.

This clone is judged medium-sized. The same CDR3 also results from other DNA sequences found in this sample. V usage is TRDV3 and J usage is TRDJ3; D perhaps matches TRDD2 (6 bases). CDR3 length: 18 amino acids. V lost 3 bases to trimming and J lost 0 bases, with 18 bases between them. CDR1 and CDR2 from the germline V gene are TVYSNPD and GDNSRS (reference sequence). The CDR3 is CALPLPAENSWDTRQMFF. Written as DNA, the CDR3 is TGTGCCTTACCCCTTCCGGCAGAGAACTCCTGGGACACCCGACAGATGTTTTTC.

The chain joins TRAV29/DV5 to TRDJ1; 8 bases are a match to TRDD3. J was trimmed by 0 bases and V by 1 base; bases with no gene match: 26. CDR1 is NSMFDY, CDR2 ISSIKDK, per germline. The CDR3 has 22 amino acids. CDR3 sequence: CAASLPSTPRVLGAMYTDKLIF. For the CDR3, the DNA is TGTGCAGCAAGCCTTCCCTCTACGCCCCGTGTACTGGGGGCCATGTACACCGATAAACTCATCTTT.

A note on this clone: Other DNA variants within this sample encode the same CDR3. The CDR3 region has the DNA TGTGCTCTTGGGGAACCCCATGGGGTGGTGGACACCGATAAACTCATCTTT. Translating it yields CALGEPHGVVDTDKLIF. The chain joins TRDV1 to TRDJ1; perhaps TRDD3 as D (5 bases). Germline V lookup: CDR1 TSWWSYY, CDR2 QGS. V gave up 1 base and J gave up 0 bases, with 15 bases separating them. There are 17 residues in the CDR3.

Concerning this clone itself: Given a much more abundant clone one base away, this may be a read error. The V call is TRAV29/DV5, the J call TRDJ1; 7 nucleotides align to TRDD2. The CDR3 has 20 amino acids. The germline gives CDR1 NSMFDY, CDR2 ISSIKDK. CDR3 amino acids: CAASGFRSYGAGFYTVKLIF. CDR3 in DNA: TGTGCAGCAAGCGGTTTCCGTTCCTACGGGGCTGGGTTCTACACCGTTAAACTCATCTTT.

Comments on this clone: Just one base apart from a much larger clone, this may be a read error. Other DNA sequences of this sample code for an identical CDR3. The chain is built from TRDV2 and TRDJ3; TRDD3 matches 12 bases. The CDR3 consists of 18 residues. Germline V gene data show CDR1 as GEAIGNYY and CDR2 as EKD. The CDR3 DNA follows: TGTGCCTGTGACACCGTACTGGGGGATACCTGGGACACCCGACAGATGTTCTTC. Translated: CACDTVLGDTWDTRQMFF.

To note about this clone: A much larger clone sits a single nucleotide away, making a read error possible. The same CDR3 also results from other DNA sequences found in this sample. The V and J genes are TRDV1 and TRDJ1; TRDD3 agrees at 12 bases. The CDR3 is 22 amino acids. Germline CDR1 reads TSWWSYY; CDR2 reads QGS. The chain's CDR3 is CALGVILLPRYWGIPYTDKLIF. The CDR3 DNA is TGCGCTCTTGGGGTTATACTTCTTCCACGTTACTGGGGGATACCGTACACCGATAAACTCATCTTT.

About this clone itself: Other DNA sequences in this sample translate to the same CDR3. The chain couples TRDV1 to TRDJ1; a possible D gene is TRDD2 (5 bases). V was cut by 2 bases and J by 0 bases, with 25 bases left in between. Looked up from germline, CDR1 is TSWWSYY and CDR2 is QGS. The CDR3 runs to 20 residues. As DNA, the CDR3 is TGTGCTCTTGGGGAAACCCTACGCTCCTCTGTGAAGGGGTACACCGATAAACTCATCTTT. Translated, it gives CALGETLRSSVKGYTDKLIF.

Turning to this clone: A much larger clone sits a single nucleotide away, making a read error possible. This sequence joins TRDV1 and TRDJ1; 7 nucleotides align to TRDD3. Per the germline V gene, CDR1 is TSWWSYY and CDR2 is QGS. The V gene end was trimmed by 0 bases and the J gene end by 4 bases; junction bases not matched to a gene: 17. The CDR3 spans 19 residues. The CDR3 protein is CALGELGPWGETYIDKLIF. CDR3 nucleotide sequence: TGTGCTCTTGGGGAACTAGGCCCCTGGGGGGAAACCTACATCGATAAACTCATCTTT.

As for this clone: A much bigger clone sits one base away, suggesting this may be a read error. The chain couples TRDV2 to TRDJ3; perhaps TRDD3 as D (5 bases). Germline V CDR1 and CDR2: GEAIGNYY, EKD. The CDR3 has 17 residues. CDR3 in amino acids: CACNTVGSSWDTRQMFF. Written as DNA, the CDR3 is TGTGCCTGTAACACCGTGGGGAGCTCCTGGGACACCCGACAGATGTTTTTC.

This clone has a single count. This sequence joins TRDV2 and TRDJ3; 13 nucleotides align to TRDD3. The CDR3 totals 20 residues. Germline-derived CDR1 and CDR2 are GEAIGNYY and EKD. With V trimmed by 3 bases and J by 0 bases, 7 bases remained unmatched. The CDR3 bases are TGTGCCTGTGACTCCGTACTGGGGGATACGACCTCCTGGGACACCCGACAGATGTTTTTC. Translation: CACDSVLGDTTSWDTRQMFF.

By share, this clone counts as large. The chain carries TRDV2 and TRDJ2; 7 nucleotides line up with TRDD3. The CDR3 spans 19 residues. Germline CDR1 and CDR2: GEAIGNYY and EKD. Losses at the gene ends were 0 bases for V and 0 bases for J; bases not matched to a gene: 12. The CDR3 DNA follows: TGTGCCTGTGACACCCTGGGGGTCTTAAAAGGGTCTTTGACAGCACAACTCTTCTTT. Translated: CACDTLGVLKGSLTAQLFF.

This clone was observed a handful of times. The V and J genes are TRAV29/DV5 and TRDJ2; 8 bases fit TRDD3. CDR3 size: 20 residues. The germline CDR1 and CDR2 sequences are NSMFDY and ISSIKDK. V lost 1 base to trimming and J lost 3 bases; unmatched junction nucleotides: 20. CDR3 coding DNA: TGTGCAGCAAGCAGCCCCAACCCTCCTACCTGGGGGACCCTGACAGCACAACTCTTCTTT. Protein: CAASSPNPPTWGTLTAQLFF. The full variable domain, its missing parts supplied by reference TRAV29/DV5 and TRDJ2, is DQQVKQNSPSLSVQEGRISILNCDYTNSMFDYFLWYKKYPAEGPTFLISISSIKDKNEDGRFTVFLNKSAKHLSLHIVPSQPGDSAVYFCAASSPNPPTWGTLTAQLFFGKGTQLIVEP.

By frequency in the sample, this clone is large. The sample holds other DNA sequences that translate to the same CDR3. This sequence joins TRAV29/DV5 and TRDJ1; 8 bases map to TRDD3. This CDR3 is built from 22 residues. Per germline, CDR1 NSMFDY and CDR2 ISSIKDK. With V trimmed by 0 bases and J by 0 bases, 25 bases remained unmatched. Here the CDR3 reads CAASAISSTLFLLGEDTDKLIF. In DNA form, the CDR3 reads TGTGCAGCAAGCGCAATCTCCTCAACCCTATTCCTGCTGGGGGAAGACACCGATAAACTCATCTTT.

The genes are TRDV1 and TRDJ1, with 8 bases identical to TRDD3. CDR1 and CDR2 from the germline V gene are TSWWSYY and QGS. Trimming cost V 3 bases and J 2 bases; bases outside gene matches: 20. The CDR3 is 20 residues long. For the CDR3, the DNA is TGTGCTCTTGGGGATTCACTCCTTCCCTCGTACTGGGGGTCTACCGATAAACTCATCTTT. It is translated as CALGDSLLPSYWGSTDKLIF.

As for this clone: A read error may be the cause here, since a much bigger clone is one base away. Other DNA variants within this sample encode the same CDR3. The V gene is TRDV3, the J gene TRDJ1, with D uncertain. The CDR3 runs 16 residues. V dropped 1 base and J dropped 0 bases, with 18 bases sitting between them. The germline V gene has CDR1 TVYSNPD and CDR2 GDNSRS (reference sequence). The CDR3 bases are TGTGCCTTTATGCCTTGTCAACTGCGGAACACCGATAAACTCATCTTT. Translated: CAFMPCQLRNTDKLIF. Looking up the rest from reference TRDV3 and TRDJ1 gives the full variable domain: CDKVTQSSPDQTVASGSEVVLLCTYDTVYSNPDLFWYRIRPDYSFQFVFYGDNSRSEGADFTQGRFSVKHILTQKAFHLVISPVRTEDSATYYCAFMPCQLRNTDKLIFGKGTRVTVEP.

Turning to this clone: A much larger clone is a single base away; this may be a read error. The V call is TRDV2, the J call TRDJ2, with D perhaps matching TRDD3 (6 bases). The germline CDR1 and CDR2 sequences are GEAIGNYY and EKD. This CDR3 has 13 residues. Trimming left V 0 bases short and J 6 bases short, with 7 bases between. The CDR3, as DNA: TGTGCCTGTGACACCTGGGGGGCAGCACAACTCTTCTTT. This translates into CACDTWGAAQLFF.

About this clone: At one end, the junction sequence differs from germline, possibly due to a read error. This chain connects TRDV1 to TRDJ1, with TRDD3 matching over 11 bases. CDR1 and CDR2 from the germline V gene are TSWWSYY and QGS. The CDR3 extends over 24 amino acids. CDR3 in amino acids: CALGESHSYDWGISRRFYTDKLTF. The CDR3 coding sequence is TGTGCTCTTGGGGAATCACATTCCTACGACTGGGGGATAAGCCGTCGTTTCTACACCGATAAACTCACCTTT.

The chain employs TRDV1 and TRDJ1, with TRDD3 matching 12 bases. Germline V CDR1 and CDR2: TSWWSYY, QGS. CDR3 length equals 20 residues. Germline trimming cut 6 bases from V and 4 bases from J; bases unmatched to any gene: 21. CDR3 region: CALGHEIEISGGYAGDKLIF. In DNA form, the CDR3 reads TGTGCTCTTGGACACGAGATAGAAATTTCTGGGGGATACGCCGGCGATAAACTCATCTTT.

This clone was picked up a small number of times. The chain joins TRDV1 to TRDJ1, with no clear D. This CDR3 has 22 residues. The ends were cut back, 3 bases at V and 0 bases at J, with 32 bases in the middle. The germline V gene encodes CDR1 TSWWSYY and CDR2 QGS. The CDR3 coding sequence is TGTGCTCTTGGGGACCTCGGAGCCAATCCCACAAAGGACCCCCTTTACACCGATAAACTCATCTTT. The encoded protein is CALGDLGANPTKDPLYTDKLIF.

As regards this clone: The junction departs from germline at one end; a sequencing error may be responsible. Additional DNA sequences in this sample encode the identical CDR3. V gene TRDV2 combines with J gene TRDJ3; TRDD3 matches at 8 bases. This CDR3 is 18 amino acids long. Germline CDR1 reads GEAIGNYY; CDR2 reads EKD. The CDR3 coding sequence is TGTGCCTGTGTCCTACTGGGGGGAGCTTCCTGGGACACCCGTCAGATGTTTTTC. It specifies CACVLLGGASWDTRQMFF.

A single count supports this clone. A far larger clone is just one base off, so this is likely a read error. V is TRDV1 and J is TRDJ1; the match to TRDD3 covers 7 bases. The germline V gene encodes CDR1 TSWWSYY and CDR2 QGS. The CDR3 loop spans 18 amino acids. CDR3 bases: TGTGCTCTTGGGAAACTAGCTCTTACAGTACTGGGGAGGGGTAAACTCATCTTT. Its translation: CALGKLALTVLGRGKLIF.

In the case of this clone: The DNA is omitted, as the CDR3 cannot be located on it reliably, and the CDR3 follows TCRdb's listing. This chain connects TRAV29/DV5 to TRDJ1; TRDD3, the table's D call, lacks a check against the DNA. CDR1 is NSMFDY, CDR2 ISSIKDK, per germline. The CDR3 length is 23 residues, termini included. The CDR3: CSVLLCSKRRFLHWGYPIDKLIF.

The CDR3 coding sequence is TGTGCTCTTGGGAAGTCCCCCTACAGGGGATATAGGCGGGGGTACACCGATAAACTCATCTTT. This encodes CALGKSPYRGYRRGYTDKLIF. The chain combines TRDV1 with TRDJ1; 7 bases are a match to TRDD3. With 5 bases clipped from V and 0 bases from J, the junction kept 24 bases outside the gene matches. This CDR3 is 21 amino acids long. Germline-derived CDR1 and CDR2 are TSWWSYY and QGS.

With respect to this clone: A much larger clone sits a single nucleotide away, making a read error possible. V and J are TRAV29/DV5 and TRDJ1, with D uncertain. Germline CDR1 NSMFDY, CDR2 ISSIKDK. The CDR3 has 13 residues. This CDR3 is CAASAPFTDELIF. In DNA form, the CDR3 reads TGTGCAGCAAGCGCGCCTTTCACCGATGAACTCATCTTT.

The chain has TRDV1 and TRDJ1, with a tentative D call TRDD2 (6 bases). Germline V lookup: CDR1 TSWWSYY, CDR2 QGS. The germline V and J ends were trimmed by 4 bases and 7 bases, with 25 bases remaining between them. The CDR3 has 17 residues. CDR3 loop: CALGALPSGTGASKLIF. The CDR3 nucleotides are TGTGCTCTTGGGGCCCTTCCGTCCGGTACCGGTGCGTCTAAACTCATCTTT.

This clone occurred a few times. Other nucleotide sequences in the sample specify the same CDR3. The V call is TRDV1, the J call TRDJ1; TRDD3 aligns across 12 bases. The CDR3 consists of 24 residues. Trimming took 2 bases from V and 0 from J; bases not matched to a gene: 25. Looked up from germline, CDR1 is TSWWSYY and CDR2 is QGS. CDR3 nucleotides: TGTGCTCTTGGGGAATTTCCCTGTGTTCTGAGTACTGGGGGATACCCTTTGGACACCGATAAACTCATCTTT. The encoded protein is CALGEFPCVLSTGGYPLDTDKLIF.